This TCR beta chain was profiled in a study of cytomegalovirus exposure and HLA in healthy donors (dated by TCRdb to about 2017). As for the study more broadly: In an earlier analysis of around 540 of the donors, 250 to 350 Gb of sequence data and 117 million unique TCR beta sequences from 150 million to 200 million T cells were reported. Roughly 300 gigabases of sequencing data and approximately 93 million unique TCR sequences were included in an early release covering under 650 HLA-typed donors. Of the roughly 400 genotyped donors, about 84% fell in the genetic ancestry cluster associated with self-reported Caucasian donors. The study aimed to test whether cataloging public T cell receptors could reveal signatures of past pathogen exposure. The T cell repertoires of 700 or so subjects were profiled by immunosequencing and related to cytomegalovirus serostatus. In addition to the first cohort of approximately 650 subjects, a separate validation cohort of 130 or so different subjects was used. To predict cytomegalovirus infection status, the study brought together high-throughput TCR immunosequencing, statistical association of individual TCRs with disease status, and machine learning. In a later analysis, previously published TCR beta repertoires from roughly 710 donors were re-analyzed and high-resolution HLA genotyping was added so that TCR occurrence patterns could be studied. Rather than drawing on any new phenotypic data, the later analysis identified candidate immune exposures from TCR beta sequences and the way those sequences occurred across donors. To decide whether each TCR beta V gene segment behaved as functional or pseudogenic, an earlier analysis of some 580 of the donors relied on high-throughput TCR beta sequencing. Donor age, sex, ethnicity and CMV serostatus were compiled alongside the repertoire data. A later genetic analysis took genome-wide SNP genotypes for about 55% of the roughly 700 donors and used that subset as a discovery cohort. Every repertoire in the discovery cohort had been generated on one and the same sequencing platform. Both class I and class II loci were covered by HLA typing, at four-digit resolution. The number of typed donors differed by locus: about 620-630 for A, B, C, DRB1 and DQB1; some 500 for DQA1; 606 for DPA1; and about 450 for DPB1. A handful of DR-DQ haplotypes were handled as single units for association and clustering because linkage in the cohort was strong. Across about 370 genotyped donors of the cohort, an average of approximately 240,000 unique TCR beta nucleotide sequences per donor were sequenced, and roughly a sixth of those sequences were non-productive.

Details on this clone: Its antigen is unknown.

General study outcomes and caveats: At a false discovery rate of 0.05, a later analysis linked about 16,000 TCR beta sequences to specific HLA alleles. Because counts were too low, roughly 16 rarely observed V segments, including chromosome 9 orphons, were excluded from the earlier analysis of fewer than 650 of the donors. The sequencing pipeline was judged likely to have produced a cluster of highly shared sequence variants as a technical artifact. According to a later analysis, parvovirus B19, influenza, CMV and Epstein-Barr virus appeared linked to several top co-occurrence clusters. An association between a missense DCLRE1C variant and V-gene and J-gene trimming of TCR beta chains was found in a later genetic analysis and replicated in an independent cohort. Compared with the roughly 720-donor mean, donors in an Asian-associated ancestry cluster had fewer N-insertions in productive TCRs, according to a later genetic analysis. Assigning TCR associations to individual alleles was difficult when HLA alleles, especially DR and DQ, strongly co-occurred. In vitro tests confirmed that a few of the cytomegalovirus-associated TCR beta chains recognize cytomegalovirus antigens. A further reported finding was that TCR beta sequences accurately predicted the HLA-A and HLA-B alleles for most subjects in the first cohort. Because the 87-base-pair reads could not distinguish some IMGT-functional V segments, including TRBV6-2 and TRBV6-3, those segments were excluded. Sequencing depth was assumed to be roughly uniform across donors in the presence/absence analyses, though that assumption may not hold. Most TCR sequences were seen in very few donors, while some public TCRs were found in many individuals. This cohort had only TCR beta chains sequenced, and the lack of alpha or paired-chain data limited which features could be detected. Broadly in line with IMGT annotations, most TCR beta V segments showed up in productive rearrangements about 87% or about 30% of the time in an earlier analysis of a few hundred of the donors. Most CMV-associated TCR beta chains appeared to be HLA-restricted in a later analysis, and the HLA associations seemed to be driven largely by CMV exposure. In a later analysis, HLA-associated TCR beta chains were found to be more clonally expanded and to have lower generation probabilities than equally common non-associated chains. According to the authors, the approach could potentially be generalized to other disease states and immunological phenotypes. Correlated functional status among segregating V segments might be attributable to linkage disequilibrium, but an unknown experimental factor could not be ruled out. A later analysis found that TCR association rates varied across HLA loci, with DRB1 alleles showing the most associated TCRs and HLA-C alleles the fewest. Because some donors lacked HLA typing at each locus, the association tests relied only on the typed subset. The classifier was reported to diagnose cytomegalovirus status with high specificity and sensitivity in both the original and validation cohorts. Immune exposure information for the cohort was limited to CMV serostatus. In the study, approximately 160 TCR beta chains were listed as associated with cytomegalovirus.

The protocol used for the library was the immunoSEQ multiplex PCR assay. For the multiplex PCR, a mixture combining 60 forward primers for TCR Vbeta segments and 13 reverse primers for TCR Jbeta segments was used. Amplification of the CDR3 region of rearranged TCR beta genes was performed with a multiplex PCR assay on genomic DNA. The Illumina HiSeq System was used to sequence the amplified TCR beta libraries as 87-base-pair reads. In the original analysis: Across the 500 to 700 repertoires, a later analysis counted tens of millions of unique TCR beta chains, approximately 10 million of which were shared by at least two donors. A nearest-neighbor algorithm error-corrected the raw reads and collapsed the reads into unique sequences, merging closely related sequences to remove PCR and sequencing errors. V, D and J gene segments were assigned by aligning CDR3 sequences to IMGT reference sequences. For a sequence to be retained, at least a six-nucleotide match to both a V gene segment and a J gene segment was required. Rearrangements were called productive when the CDR3 lacked stop codons and stayed in frame with V and J; all others were non-productive. Following IMGT convention, CDR3 was defined as the stretch from the second conserved V-encoded cysteine to the conserved J-encoded phenylalanine. The earlier analysis of some 580 of the donors excluded any sequence lacking an unambiguous match to a single V gene segment. In an earlier analysis of a few hundred of the donors, V segments were called functional above 56.7% productive rearrangements and were called segregating when the between-donor standard deviation exceeded 5%. A statistical classification framework was built for diagnosing cytomegalovirus status from the catalog of TCR beta chain sequences. V and J gene assignment, in a later analysis, came from comparing TCR nucleotide sequences with IMGT/GENE-DB human TR gene sequences. A later analysis assigned CDR3 sequences and most-parsimonious VDJ recombination scenarios with the TCRdist pipeline. In a later analysis, each TCR beta chain was defined by its CDR3 amino acid sequence together with its V-gene family, and reads lacking a unique V-gene family were excluded. As a way to deal with suspected cross-contamination and a sequencing artifact, a later analysis dropped 500 to 700 nucleotide sequences that were highly shared and had low generation probability. A later analysis calculated a clonal expansion index for each public chain from normalized within-repertoire ranks of inferred template counts. In a later analysis, generation probabilities were computed using a VDJ recombination model fitted to out-of-frame rearrangements, and the results were checked against IGoR. In a later analysis, hypergeometric tests were used to score TCR-TCR, TCR-HLA and TCR-CMV co-occurrence, with a repertoire-size bias correction applied to TCR pairs. A later analysis estimated false discovery rates by permuting HLA or CMV assignments 20 times. In a later analysis, co-occurring TCRs were grouped using DBSCAN, with TCRdist sequence similarity added in when clustering inside HLA-allele-positive subsets. For co-occurrence clustering, repertoires with fewer than 30,000 or more than 120,000 public chains were excluded, along with four to six repertoires with anomalous nucleotide sharing. Sourced from immuneACCESS, this table was stored by TCRdb with only in-frame sequences that have V and J called. A share of the clones is absent; for the studies checked, an unresolved V gene accounts for under half, and the remainder has no known explanation. V, J and clone size are taken as reported in that table, and D and trimming were inferred from the DNA itself. For this sample, the table gives roughly 41,000 clones. The ten most abundant clones make up under 1.4% of the sample.

The cohort was made up of about 610 healthy bone marrow donors. At the time of sampling, all cohort members were nominally healthy, though unrecorded immune exposures were likely present. The donor tested CMV seronegative and was one of the 352 seronegative cohort members. A peripheral blood sample was collected from each donor, and TCR beta sequencing was performed on peripheral blood mononuclear cells. The Qiagen DNeasy Blood Extraction Kit was used to extract genomic DNA from the blood cell samples. Unmatched junction bases come to 13, with V trimmed by 4 bases and J by 8 bases. From the cysteine up to the phenylalanine, the CDR3 has a length of 16 residues. Left in the record is the CDR3 DNA by itself, 48 bases read in frame from the first base. Via the germline V gene, CDR1 is MNHEY and CDR2 SVGAGI.

This clonotype originated in a woman aged 40-49 years in good health and CMV-seronegative. This chain joins TRBV6-5 to TRBJ2-4, with 8 bases aligning to TRBD1. Sequencing input: PBMCs. The CDR3 reads CASSSRDRGPADIQYF. The nucleotide sequence is TGTGCCAGCAGTTCGAGAGACAGGGGCCCCGCGGACATTCAGTACTTC.